Below are 2 T cell receptor beta chains sequenced from a single sample in a study of blood T cell repertoires in COVID-19 (dated by TCRdb to the early 2020s). Libraries were constructed by the immunoSEQ multiplex PCR assay. The table comes from immuneACCESS by way of TCRdb, which keeps in-frame sequences with V and J called. Part of the clones is missing from these tables; in studies checked, under half for an unresolved V gene and the rest for unknown reasons. The sample table records under 200,000 clones; roughly 83% of these occur just once. The leading ten clones occupy less than 2% of the sample. Sequencing was carried out using peripheral blood. The receptors here all came from a human donor in a cohort sampled during active COVID-19.

This chain links TRBV7-8 with TRBJ1-6; no definite D call. The CDR3 sequence is 14 residues long. The V end was cut by 4 bases, the J end by 7 bases, with 11 bases between. From germline, CDR1 is SGHVS and CDR2 FQNEAQ. In DNA, the CDR3 is TGTGCCAGCAGCTCCAGACTGTGGAATTCACCCCTCCACTTT. Amino acid sequence: CASSSRLWNSPLHF.

The V call is TRBV9, the J call TRBJ1-2; TRBD1 agrees at 9 bases. V gave up 4 bases and J gave up 8 bases; unmatched junction bases: 9. There are 14 residues in the CDR3. From germline, CDR1 is SGDLS and CDR2 YYNGEE. As DNA, the CDR3 is TGTGCCAGCAGCCTGGGACAGGGAGAGGGAGGCTACACCTTC. As protein: CASSLGQGEGGYTF.